Below, one TCR beta chain is given with its context. This record comes from a study of Siglec-9 on CD8 T cells in melanoma. Assay: immunoSEQ multiplex PCR; the TCRdb copy retains only in-frame clones and omits some. The sample yields roughly 35,000 clones, 65% to 85% seen once. V was pared by 5 bases and J by 2 bases, with 4 bases between. The CDR3 is 13 residues long. Germline CDR1 SEHNR, CDR2 FQNEAQ (reference sequence). The sequencing sample was made of Siglec-9- CD8+ T cells sorted from blood. This chain links TRBV7-9 with TRBJ2-6; D ambiguous. This TCR was recovered from a human donor in good health. The CDR3 is CASSPAGANVLTF. Written as DNA, the CDR3 is TGTGCCAGCAGCCCTGCTGGGGCCAACGTCCTGACTTTC.